These T cell receptor beta chains were read from a single sample in a study of Ad26.COV2.S vaccination and SARS-CoV-2 variants. Repertoires were generated with immunoSEQ multiplex PCR, while TCRdb's copy carries only in-frame clones and drops some. The sample lists about 180,000 clones; 70% to 90% were seen once. Sample: peripheral blood, taken after recovery from COVID-19. The receptor source for this set is a human donor who had recovered from COVID-19. Both conserved end residues are part of each CDR3. D genes are given only for firm matches. A clone size is listed for some rows: how often the clone was seen (once, few, many), or a class if it is expanded.

len	abundance	v_gene	j_gene	d_gene	CDR3aa	CDR3nt
15	-	TRBV6-5	TRBJ1-6	-	CASSYSRGLDSPLHF	TGTGCCAGCAGTTACTCTCGGGGGTTAGATTCACCCCTCCACTTT
14	-	TRBV7-9	TRBJ1-1	-	CASTWGHLNTEAFF	TGTGCCAGCACCTGGGGACATTTGAACACTGAAGCTTTCTTT
14	-	TRBV10-1	TRBJ2-7	-	CASSTTRGALGQYF	TGCGCCAGCAGTACTACCCGGGGGGCGCTAGGGCAGTACTTC
16	-	TRBV7-9	TRBJ2-7	-	CASSLGRVRGGHEQYF	TGTGCCAGCAGCTTGGGCCGGGTTAGGGGTGGCCACGAGCAGTACTTC
16	-	TRBV7-2	TRBJ2-5	TRBD2	CASRFGLAGDWETQYF	TGTGCCAGCAGATTCGGACTAGCGGGGGACTGGGAAACCCAGTACTTC
13	-	TRBV7-9	TRBJ1-2	-	CASSSWTELSYTF	TGTGCCAGCAGCTCTTGGACAGAACTTAGCTACACCTTC
17	-	TRBV9	TRBJ2-1	TRBD2	CASTRGLAGGTNNEQFF	TGTGCCAGCACCCGCGGACTAGCGGGAGGGACGAACAATGAGCAGTTCTTC
12	-	TRBV7-3	TRBJ2-1	-	CASSLMGNEQFF	TGTGCCAGCAGCTTAATGGGGAATGAGCAGTTCTTC
13	-	TRBV7-9	TRBJ2-7	TRBD2	CASSPRAGVEQYF	TGTGCCAGCAGCCCCCGGGCGGGAGTCGAGCAGTACTTC
14	-	TRBV19	TRBJ1-2	-	CATRSRDTSYGYTF	TGTGCCACGAGATCCCGGGACACCTCCTATGGCTACACCTTC
13	once	TRBV7-8	TRBJ1-1	-	CASSSQGRGEAFF	TGTGCCAGCAGCTCACAGGGAAGGGGTGAAGCTTTCTTT
15	-	TRBV7-9	TRBJ1-1	-	CASSDWDKTNTEAFF	TGTGCCAGCAGCGACTGGGACAAGACAAACACTGAAGCTTTCTTT
17	-	TRBV3-1/TRBV3-2	TRBJ2-1	-	CASSQDIGLAAYNEQFF	TGTGCCAGCAGCCAAGATATTGGGTTAGCGGCCTACAATGAGCAGTTCTTC
11	-	TRBV20-1	TRBJ2-1	-	CSATLYNEQFF	TGCAGTGCTACCCTTTACAATGAGCAGTTCTTC
14	-	TRBV28	TRBJ2-7	-	CASSLEGPPLWQYF	TGTGCCAGCAGTTTAGAGGGACCTCCCCTTTGGCAGTACTTC
14	once	TRBV10-1	TRBJ1-1	-	CASSRNAQGTEAFF	TGCGCCAGCAGTAGGAACGCCCAGGGCACTGAAGCTTTCTTT
15	-	TRBV15	TRBJ2-1	-	CATSRDYGSWDEQFF	TGTGCCACCAGCAGAGATTATGGCTCCTGGGATGAGCAGTTCTTC
16	-	TRBV7-6	TRBJ2-1	-	CASSLSTASSYNEQFF	TGTGCCAGCAGCTTGTCCACTGCCAGCTCCTACAATGAGCAGTTCTTC
16	-	TRBV4-1	TRBJ2-3	TRBD1	CASSQDRTGRPDTQYF	TGCGCCAGCAGCCAAGATAGGACAGGGAGGCCAGATACGCAGTATTTT
17	-	TRBV9	TRBJ2-2	-	CASSPGAAGAYTGELFF	TGTGCCAGCAGCCCAGGGGCGGCGGGGGCTTACACCGGGGAGCTGTTTTTT
15	once	TRBV5-1	TRBJ2-2	-	CASSLSTGLEGELFF	TGCGCCAGCAGCCTCTCTACAGGGTTGGAAGGGGAGCTGTTTTTT
15	-	TRBV3-1/TRBV3-2	TRBJ2-7	TRBD2	CASSPTSGRVYEQYF	TGTGCCAGCAGCCCCACTAGCGGGCGCGTCTACGAGCAGTACTTC
14	-	TRBV9	TRBJ1-1	TRBD1	CASSVDRGNTEAFF	TGTGCCAGCAGCGTAGACAGGGGGAACACTGAAGCTTTCTTT
15	few	TRBV10-3	TRBJ1-5	TRBD1	CATRDTGDWGQPQHF	TGTGCCACACGTGATACAGGGGATTGGGGACAGCCCCAGCATTTT
14	-	TRBV5-1	TRBJ1-1	-	CASSPTGLGTEAFF	TGCGCCAGCAGCCCTACGGGCCTCGGCACTGAAGCTTTCTTT
13	-	TRBV5-1	TRBJ2-7	-	CASSPGRIYEQYF	TGCGCCAGCAGCCCCGGACGGATATACGAGCAGTACTTC
16	-	TRBV3-1/TRBV3-2	TRBJ2-5	TRBD2	CASSRNSGTYQETQYF	TGTGCCAGCAGCCGGAATAGCGGGACCTACCAAGAGACCCAGTACTTC
17	-	TRBV5-3	TRBJ1-2	-	CARSWGHESWGRYGYTF	TGTGCCAGAAGCTGGGGACACGAGTCCTGGGGAAGATATGGCTACACCTTC
13	-	TRBV30	TRBJ2-7	TRBD2	CAWNVGGFYEQYF	TGTGCCTGGAACGTCGGGGGGTTCTACGAGCAGTACTTC
13	-	TRBV5-5	TRBJ2-7	-	CASSLADAYEQYF	TGTGCCAGCAGCTTGGCGGACGCCTACGAGCAGTACTTC
15	-	TRBV11-3	TRBJ2-5	-	CASSLGGSGQETQYF	TGTGCCAGCAGCTTAGGAGGGAGCGGACAAGAGACCCAGTACTTC
16	-	TRBV3-1/TRBV3-2	TRBJ2-5	-	CASSQRGGGRQETQYF	TGTGCCAGCAGCCAGAGGGGAGGGGGCAGGCAAGAGACCCAGTACTTC
16	-	TRBV28	TRBJ2-5	TRBD2	CASSTRLAGGKETQYF	TGTGCCAGCAGTACGAGACTAGCGGGAGGGAAAGAGACCCAGTACTTC
14	-	TRBV28	TRBJ1-4	-	CASSFLGPNEKLFF	TGTGCCAGCAGTTTCCTGGGCCCCAATGAAAAACTGTTTTTT
13	once	TRBV30	TRBJ1-2	-	CAGWTATNYGYTF	TGTGCCGGATGGACAGCTACTAACTATGGCTACACCTTC
16	-	TRBV2	TRBJ2-7	TRBD1	CASLSDGQGSSYEQYF	TGTGCCAGCCTATCTGACGGACAGGGCAGCTCCTACGAGCAGTACTTC
15	-	TRBV18	TRBJ2-5	TRBD2	CATATSGRAQETQYF	TGTGCCACCGCGACTAGCGGGAGGGCTCAAGAGACCCAGTACTTC
16	-	TRBV5-1	TRBJ2-2	-	CASSLIGAANTGELFF	TGCGCCAGCAGCTTGATTGGGGCGGCGAACACCGGGGAGCTGTTTTTT
16	-	TRBV5-1	TRBJ1-2	-	CASSLKSGVYGDGYTF	TGCGCCAGCAGCTTGAAGTCAGGAGTATACGGTGATGGCTACACCTTC
16	-	TRBV7-8	TRBJ2-7	-	CASRPERQGNHYEQYF	TGTGCCAGCAGACCGGAACGGCAGGGGAACCACTACGAGCAGTACTTC
12	-	TRBV7-3	TRBJ2-5	-	CASSLTYETQYF	TGTGCCAGCAGCTTAACGTACGAGACCCAGTACTTC
15	few	TRBV10-1	TRBJ2-7	TRBD2	CASSDSLAGIYEQYF	TGCGCCAGCAGTGATTCGCTAGCGGGGATCTACGAGCAGTACTTC
14	once	TRBV6-6	TRBJ1-6	-	CASSYAGGYSPLHF	TGTGCCAGCAGTTACGCGGGGGGCTATTCACCCCTCCACTTT
12	-	TRBV30	TRBJ2-7	-	CAWSVRGYEQYF	TGTGCCTGGAGTGTACGAGGGTACGAGCAGTACTTC
14	once	TRBV2	TRBJ2-6	-	CASSHSSGANVLTF	TGTGCCAGCAGTCACAGCTCTGGGGCCAACGTCCTGACTTTC
15	-	TRBV5-5	TRBJ2-3	-	CASSLGGVGTDTQYF	TGTGCCAGCAGCTTGGGGGGAGTAGGCACAGATACGCAGTATTTT
16	-	TRBV5-1	TRBJ2-2	TRBD2	CASSLLGLADTGELFF	TGCGCCAGCAGCTTGCTGGGGCTAGCGGACACCGGGGAGCTGTTTTTT